Listed below are T cell receptor beta chains from one sample, sequenced in a study of blood T cell repertoires in COVID-19. Some clones are missing from TCRdb's copy, which holds only in-frame ones; the method was immunoSEQ multiplex PCR. The repertoire holds 70,000 or so clones, with 90% as singletons. Source material: peripheral blood. Source of these receptors: a man aged 45 to 65 with acute or convalescent COVID-19. Both conserved end residues are part of each CDR3. The D gene is left open where the match is weak. Where a row states a size, it is once, few, many or the class of an expanded clone; other rows omit it.

TRBJ2-5 | . | TRBD2 | TRBV9 | CASSVGQLAGARETQYF | TGTGCCAGCAGTGTAGGGCAACTAGCGGGAGCGCGAGAGACCCAGTACTTC
TRBJ1-6 | . | . | TRBV5-1 | CASSLSGPPGDSPLHF | TGCGCCAGCAGCTTATCCGGACCGCCGGGGGATTCACCCCTCCACTTT
TRBJ2-7 | few | . | TRBV9 | CASSVVPASSYEQYF | TGTGCCAGCAGCGTAGTCCCCGCCAGCTCCTACGAGCAGTACTTC
TRBJ1-2 | . | TRBD1 | TRBV18 | CASSPNRDRLIRNYGYTF | TGTGCCAGCTCACCTAACCGGGACAGATTAATACGTAACTATGGCTACACCTTC
TRBJ2-7 | . | . | TRBV4-2 | CASSQERGSAGNQQYF | TGTGCCAGCAGCCAAGAACGGGGATCGGCCGGGAACCAGCAGTACTTC
TRBJ2-7 | . | TRBD2 | TRBV3-1/TRBV3-2 | CASGQAGGPYEQYF | TGTGCCAGCGGCCAAGCGGGAGGGCCATACGAGCAGTACTTC
TRBJ2-5 | . | TRBD1 | TRBV5-1 | CASSRGQGTSQETQYF | TGCGCCAGCAGCCGGGGACAGGGCACTTCTCAAGAGACCCAGTACTTC
TRBJ2-1 | . | . | TRBV9 | CASSGSGRSYNEQFF | TGTGCCAGCAGCGGTAGCGGACGCTCCTACAATGAGCAGTTCTTC
TRBJ1-2 | . | . | TRBV5-4 | CASSTGRPYGYTF | TGTGCCAGCAGCACCGGGAGGCCCTATGGCTACACCTTC
TRBJ2-1 | . | . | TRBV11-2 | CASSLLSGNSYNEQFF | TGTGCCAGCAGTCTCCTGTCTGGCAACTCCTACAATGAGCAGTTCTTC
TRBJ2-1 | . | TRBD2 | TRBV5-4 | CASSLGLAELNEQFF | TGTGCCAGCAGCTTGGGACTAGCGGAACTCAATGAGCAGTTCTTC
TRBJ1-5 | . | . | TRBV14 | CASSRSSNQPQHF | TGTGCCAGCAGTCGCAGTAGCAATCAGCCCCAGCATTTT
TRBJ1-5 | . | TRBD1 | TRBV10-3 | CAISGWTGEVNQPQHF | TGTGCCATCAGTGGGTGGACAGGGGAGGTCAATCAGCCCCAGCATTTT
TRBJ1-2 | . | TRBD1 | TRBV6-5 | CASRRGQGANYGYTF | TGTGCCAGCAGGCGGGGACAGGGAGCTAACTATGGCTACACCTTC
TRBJ1-1 | . | TRBD1 | TRBV7-9 | CASSLQTGANTEAFF | TGTGCCAGCAGCTTACAGACAGGGGCAAACACTGAAGCTTTCTTT
TRBJ2-1 | . | TRBD1 | TRBV29-1 | CSVQVGTGAYNEQFF | TGCAGCGTCCAAGTCGGGACAGGGGCTTACAATGAGCAGTTCTTC
TRBJ1-2 | . | . | TRBV6-5 | CASTRRGIAYGYTF | TGTGCCAGCACCCGCCGGGGGATAGCCTATGGCTACACCTTC
TRBJ2-2 | few | . | TRBV3-1/TRBV3-2 | CASSQWSWGVAGELFF | TGTGCCAGCAGCCAATGGTCTTGGGGGGTGGCCGGGGAGCTGTTTTTT
TRBJ2-3 | few | TRBD1 | TRBV2 | CASSELWDRGRDTQYF | TGTGCCAGCAGTGAACTGTGGGACAGGGGGCGAGATACGCAGTATTTT
TRBJ2-3 | once | . | TRBV5-1 | CASSGGTALTDTQYF | TGCGCCAGCAGCGGCGGGACAGCCCTCACAGATACGCAGTATTTT
TRBJ1-5 | . | . | TRBV6-5 | CASRPDLRNQPQHF | TGTGCCAGCAGACCGGACTTACGCAATCAGCCCCAGCATTTT
TRBJ1-2 | . | TRBD1 | TRBV3-1/TRBV3-2 | CASGPTDRSYYGYTF | TGTGCCAGCGGACCGACGGACAGGTCCTACTATGGCTACACCTTC
TRBJ1-4 | . | TRBD1 | TRBV3-1/TRBV3-2 | CASSQGTGGGGEKLFF | TGTGCCAGCAGCCAAGGGACAGGGGGCGGAGGTGAAAAACTGTTTTTT
TRBJ2-3 | . | . | TRBV24-1 | CATSVTDSTDTQYF | TGTGCCACCAGTGTGACAGACAGCACAGATACGCAGTATTTT
TRBJ1-3 | . | . | TRBV28 | CASEGNTIYF | TGTGCCAGCGAGGGAAACACCATATATTTT
TRBJ2-2 | . | . | TRBV5-1 | CASSLALNTGELFF | TGCGCCAGCAGCTTGGCTCTCAACACCGGGGAGCTGTTTTTT
TRBJ2-1 | . | TRBD2 | TRBV11-2 | CASELMAGVNEQFF | TGTGCCAGTGAACTAATGGCGGGAGTCAATGAGCAGTTCTTC
TRBJ2-3 | . | TRBD2 | TRBV3-1/TRBV3-2 | CASSQERGLGTDTQYF | TGTGCCAGCAGCCAGGAGCGGGGTTTAGGCACAGATACGCAGTATTTT
TRBJ1-1 | . | . | TRBV28 | CASSLGQGWTEAFF | TGTGCCAGCAGTTTAGGTCAGGGGTGGACTGAAGCTTTCTTT
TRBJ1-2 | few | . | TRBV5-1 | CASSLFVGYYGYTF | TGCGCCAGCAGCTTGTTTGTCGGTTACTATGGCTACACCTTC
TRBJ2-1 | . | . | TRBV18 | CASSPRLGDNEQFF | TGTGCCAGCTCACCAAGACTAGGGGACAATGAGCAGTTCTTC
TRBJ2-5 | once | TRBD1 | TRBV10-2 | CASIRGKQETQYF | TGCGCCAGCATCAGGGGGAAGCAAGAGACCCAGTACTTC
TRBJ1-3 | . | TRBD1 | TRBV4-3 | CASSQDWTGYSGNTIYF | TGCGCCAGCAGCCAAGATTGGACAGGGTACTCTGGAAACACCATATATTTT
TRBJ2-2 | . | . | TRBV7-3 | CASSLDSTGELFF | TGTGCCAGCAGCTTAGATAGCACCGGGGAGCTGTTTTTT
TRBJ2-3 | . | TRBD2 | TRBV18 | CASSFPPSGGAGPTQYF | TGTGCCAGCTCCTTCCCCCCGAGCGGGGGGGCCGGTCCTACGCAGTATTTT
TRBJ2-7 | . | . | TRBV27 | CASSLSRSYEQYF | TGTGCCAGCAGTTTATCCCGCTCCTACGAGCAGTACTTC
TRBJ2-5 | . | . | TRBV18 | CASSTAVGGDQETQYF | TGTGCCAGCTCGACGGCCGTAGGAGGGGACCAAGAGACCCAGTACTTC
TRBJ2-1 | . | . | TRBV29-1 | CSVDPYYNEQFF | TGCAGCGTTGACCCTTATTACAATGAGCAGTTCTTC